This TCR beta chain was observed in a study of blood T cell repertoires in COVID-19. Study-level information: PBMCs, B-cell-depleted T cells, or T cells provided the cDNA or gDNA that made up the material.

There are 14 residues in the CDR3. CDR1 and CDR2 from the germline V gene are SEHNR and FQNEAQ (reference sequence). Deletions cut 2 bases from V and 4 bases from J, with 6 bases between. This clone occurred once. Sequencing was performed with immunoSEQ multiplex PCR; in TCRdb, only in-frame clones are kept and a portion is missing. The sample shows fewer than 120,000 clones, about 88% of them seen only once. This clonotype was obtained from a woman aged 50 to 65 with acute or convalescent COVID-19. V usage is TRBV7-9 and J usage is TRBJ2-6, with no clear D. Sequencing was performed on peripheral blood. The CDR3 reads CASSLSSGANVLTF. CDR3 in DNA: TGTGCCAGCAGCTTATCTTCGGGGGCCAACGTCCTGACTTTC.